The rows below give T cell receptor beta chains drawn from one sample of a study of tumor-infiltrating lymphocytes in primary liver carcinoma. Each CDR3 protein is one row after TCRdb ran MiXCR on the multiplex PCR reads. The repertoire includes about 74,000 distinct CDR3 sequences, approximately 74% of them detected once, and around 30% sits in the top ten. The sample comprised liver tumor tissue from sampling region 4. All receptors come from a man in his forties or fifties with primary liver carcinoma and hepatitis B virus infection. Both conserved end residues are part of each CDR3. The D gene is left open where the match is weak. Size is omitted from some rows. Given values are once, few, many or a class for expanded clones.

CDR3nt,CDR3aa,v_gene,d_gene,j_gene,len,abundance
TGCAGCGTTGGGATGGGACAGAGGGATATGCAGTATTTT,CSVGMGQRDMQYF,TRBV29-1,TRBD1,TRBJ2-3,13,.
TGTACCAGCAGTTACTCTAAGCGGGAGCGACACGAGCAGTACTTC,CTSSYSKRERHEQYF,TRBV6-6,TRBD2,TRBJ2-7,15,.
TGTGTCAGTAGTTTGGGTCCAGGGACAGGGCTAGGGGCCTACGAGCAGTACTTC,CVSSLGPGTGLGAYEQYF,TRBV28,TRBD1,TRBJ2-7,18,.
TGTGCCAGAAGTGACCAGGGGACAGGGGGCAGCAAGCAGTACTTC,CARSDQGTGGSKQYF,TRBV12-3/TRBV12-4,TRBD1,TRBJ2-7,15,.
TGCAGCGTTCTTCTTCCGGGAGTGGTAGATATGCAGAATTTT,CSVLLPGVVDMQNF,TRBV29-1,.,TRBJ2-3,14,.
TGTGTCAGCAGCGAACCAGCTAGCGGGCCGTATAGCGCAGATACGCAGTATTTT,CVSSEPASGPYSADTQYF,TRBV6-1,TRBD2,TRBJ2-3,18,.
TGTGCTAGCAGTTTTGGGTTCAACCTCGGGGAGACCCAGTACTTC,CASSFGFNLGETQYF,TRBV28,.,TRBJ2-5,15,.
TGTGCCAGCTCCGCTGCAGGCGGTAATGAGCAGTTCTTC,CASSAAGGNEQFF,TRBV11-2,.,TRBJ2-1,13,.
TGTGCCAGCAGCTCGACAGGGTATGGCTACACCTTC,CASSSTGYGYTF,TRBV2,TRBD1,TRBJ1-2,12,.
TGTGCCAGCTCGGACAGAGTCCACGAGCAGTACTTC,CASSDRVHEQYF,TRBV6-5,.,TRBJ2-7,12,many
TGCACCAGCAGCCACGTCGGGGGCCCATGGGATGAGCAGTTCTTC,CTSSHVGGPWDEQFF,TRBV4-1,.,TRBJ2-1,15,.
TGTGCCACCAGTGATGCTAGCGGGAGGCTTGAGCAGTTCTTC,CATSDASGRLEQFF,TRBV24-1,TRBD2,TRBJ2-1,14,many
TGTGCCAGCAGACCCGGGACAGGCAATTACGATACGCAGTATTTT,CASRPGTGNYDTQYF,TRBV6-5,TRBD1,TRBJ2-3,15,many
TGCAGTGCTAGTACGGGGAGTGGGGCCAACGTCCTGACTTTC,CSASTGSGANVLTF,TRBV20-1,.,TRBJ2-6,14,.
TGCGCCAGCAGCCGCGCAGGGGCTCACACCGGGGAGCTGTTTTTT,CASSRAGAHTGELFF,TRBV5-1,.,TRBJ2-2,15,many
TGTGCCAGCAGTGACAGGGGACTAGCGGGAAGCTCCTACGAGCAGTACTTC,CASSDRGLAGSSYEQYF,TRBV25-1,TRBD2,TRBJ2-7,17,.
TGTGCCTCAGCCCAGGGAGTTGGACACAGCATATATTTT,CASAQGVGHSIYF,TRBV11-2,.,TRBJ1-3,13,.
TGTGCCAGCAGCCTCCCCCGGAGGGAGACAGGGGCTCGAAATGAGCAGCTCTTC,CASSLPRRETGARNEQLF,TRBV28,TRBD1,TRBJ2-1,18,.
TGTGTCAGCAGTCCGGGACAGGGTAACACCGAAGCTTTCTTT,CVSSPGQGNTEAFF,TRBV6-6,TRBD1,TRBJ1-1,14,.
TGTGCCAGCAGTTGGGGGCATGCCGCTACGAGAGAGCAGTACTTC,CASSWGHAATREQYF,TRBV6-8,.,TRBJ2-7,15,.
TGTGCCAGCAGCCCGCCCCCGGAGGTCAGGAAGGACTCCCAAGAGATCCAGCACTTC,CASSPPPEVRKDSQEIQHF,TRBV11-1,.,TRBJ2-5,19,.
TGCAGCGTTGTACCTAAGCGGGACTCCTACGAGCAGTACTTC,CSVVPKRDSYEQYF,TRBV29-1,TRBD2,TRBJ2-7,14,many
TGCGCCGGCAGCTTAAGGCCCGGGGACGGGGAAACCCAGTACTTC,CAGSLRPGDGETQYF,TRBV11-2,.,TRBJ2-5,15,.
TGTGCCAGCAGCTCGATTCCCCGGGGCGGGGGTAGCACAGATACGCAGTATTTT,CASSSIPRGGGSTDTQYF,TRBV11-2,TRBD2,TRBJ2-3,18,.
TGTGCCAGCAGCTTGGCATACAATGGGCAGTTCTTC,CASSLAYNGQFF,TRBV11-2,.,TRBJ2-1,12,.
TGTGTCAGCGGCTCTACAAATAATTCACCCCTCCACTTT,CVSGSTNNSPLHF,TRBV12-3/TRBV12-4,.,TRBJ1-6,13,.
TGTGCCAGCAGCTTGGAGGTTGGGGACGATAAACTATTTTTT,CASSLEVGDDKLFF,TRBV11-2,.,TRBJ1-4,14,.
TGCAGTGCTGCTCAGGACGAGCAGTACTTC,CSAAQDEQYF,TRBV20-1,.,TRBJ2-7,10,.
TGCGCCAGCAGCTCCTCATATAGCGGACTAGCGGGAGGGCCGGGAAATGAGCAGTTCTTC,CASSSSYSGLAGGPGNEQFF,TRBV4-1,TRBD2,TRBJ2-1,20,.
TGCAGCGTTCCCGGGACGGATTCCTACGAGCAGTACTTC,CSVPGTDSYEQYF,TRBV29-1,.,TRBJ2-7,13,many
TGCAGCGTTGGGAGACAGGCCCAAGAGACCCAGTACTTC,CSVGRQAQETQYF,TRBV29-1,.,TRBJ2-5,13,many
TGTGCCAGCAGCTTAGGTCTGGCAAATGGGCAGTTCTTC,CASSLGLANGQFF,TRBV11-1,.,TRBJ2-1,13,.
TGTGCCAGCAGCCAAGGGGCCTCCCCAGTGATTGAAGCTTTCTTT,CASSQGASPVIEAFF,TRBV14,.,TRBJ1-1,15,.
TGCAGTGCTAGTGACAGGGAACTCACAGATACGCAGTATTTT,CSASDRELTDTQYF,TRBV20-1,TRBD1,TRBJ2-3,14,.
TGTGCCAGCAATACGCAGGGAAGTGGCAATCAGCCCCAGCATTTT,CASNTQGSGNQPQHF,TRBV28,.,TRBJ1-5,15,many
TGTGCCAGCAGTTCTCCGCGGACAGGGGAACAAGAAAGATTGTTTTTT,CASSSPRTGEQERLFF,TRBV6-6,TRBD1,TRBJ1-4,16,.
TGTGCCAGCAGCCAAGATAACTCCCCGGGGGGAGAGCAGTACTTC,CASSQDNSPGGEQYF,TRBV4-2,TRBD2,TRBJ2-7,15,medium-sized
TGCGCCAGCAGCTTCCGGGTTCCTAAGGAGGGGGAGACAGATACGCAGTATTTT,CASSFRVPKEGETDTQYF,TRBV5-1,.,TRBJ2-3,18,.
TGTGCCAGCAACGCTCTAGCGGGAGCGGGGGGGCAGTACTTC,CASNALAGAGGQYF,TRBV6-5,TRBD2,TRBJ2-7,14,.
TGTGCCAGCAGCTTATCACAGGGAGGTCCTGAAGCTTTCTTT,CASSLSQGGPEAFF,TRBV11-1,.,TRBJ1-1,14,medium-sized
TGTGCCAGCTCTGAACTAGCGGGCGCAGATACGCAGTATTTT,CASSELAGADTQYF,TRBV6-5,TRBD2,TRBJ2-3,14,many
TGTGCCGGCAGTGAACTAACGGGAGAGACAGGTACGCAGTATTTT,CAGSELTGETGTQYF,TRBV6-1,.,TRBJ2-3,15,.
TGTGCCAGCAGCTTACACGATGCCTATCAGCAGTTCTTC,CASSLHDAYQQFF,TRBV11-2,.,TRBJ2-1,13,.
TGTGCCAGCAGTAAGGGGTTTGAGGCACATGAGCAGTTCTTC,CASSKGFEAHEQFF,TRBV25-1,.,TRBJ2-1,14,many
TGTGCCAGCAGCTTAGCGCTGGGCGGGAACTCCTGCAATGAGCAGTTCTTC,CASSLALGGNSCNEQFF,TRBV7-9,.,TRBJ2-1,17,.
TGTGCTAGCAGCCCAAGACTATATGTCGATGACCAGTTCTTC,CASSPRLYVDDQFF,TRBV12-3/TRBV12-4,.,TRBJ2-1,14,.
TGCGCCAGCAGCCAGGGGAATCAGCCCCAGCATTTT,CASSQGNQPQHF,TRBV4-1,.,TRBJ1-5,12,many
TGCGCCAGCAACCTCGACAGTAGCTATGGCTACACCTTC,CASNLDSSYGYTF,TRBV5-1,.,TRBJ1-2,13,.
TGTGCCATCAGCTGGGGGACGGGCAATTCACTCCTCCACTTT,CAISWGTGNSLLHF,TRBV7-8,.,TRBJ1-6,14,.
TGTGCCAGTTCTAGCGGGAGAGGGCCACGCACAGATACGCAGTATTTT,CASSSGRGPRTDTQYF,TRBV7-2,TRBD2,TRBJ2-3,16,.
TGTGCCATCAGTGAAATTCCCGGGCTAAATAATGAGAAGTCCTTC,CAISEIPGLNNEKSF,TRBV10-3,.,TRBJ2-1,15,.
TGCGCCAGCAGCCGACTCATCGGGGGGCAGGGTGAGCAGTTCTTC,CASSRLIGGQGEQFF,TRBV4-1,.,TRBJ2-1,15,many
TGTGCCAGCAGCCAATGGACTAGCGGGGCTTGGACTAGCACAGATACGCAGTATTTT,CASSQWTSGAWTSTDTQYF,TRBV14,TRBD2,TRBJ2-3,19,many
TGTACCAGCAGCTTAAATATGTTCGACGGGGAGCTGTTTTTT,CTSSLNMFDGELFF,TRBV11-3,.,TRBJ2-2,14,.
TGTGCCAGCAGCTTAATTGACACTGGCTACAAGCAGTACTTC,CASSLIDTGYKQYF,TRBV11-2,.,TRBJ2-7,14,.